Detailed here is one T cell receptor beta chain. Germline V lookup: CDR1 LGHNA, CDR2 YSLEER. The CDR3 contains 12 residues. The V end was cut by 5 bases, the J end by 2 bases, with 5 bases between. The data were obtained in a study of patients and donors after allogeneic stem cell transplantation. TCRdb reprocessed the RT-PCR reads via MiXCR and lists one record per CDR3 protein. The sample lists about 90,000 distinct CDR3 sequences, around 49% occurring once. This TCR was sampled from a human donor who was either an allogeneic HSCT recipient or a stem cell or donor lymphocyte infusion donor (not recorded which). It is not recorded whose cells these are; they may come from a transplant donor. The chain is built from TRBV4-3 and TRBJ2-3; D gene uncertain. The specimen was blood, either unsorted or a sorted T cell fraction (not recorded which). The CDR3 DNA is TGCGCCAGCAGCGTTGACACAGATACGCAGTATTTT. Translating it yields CASSVDTDTQYF.